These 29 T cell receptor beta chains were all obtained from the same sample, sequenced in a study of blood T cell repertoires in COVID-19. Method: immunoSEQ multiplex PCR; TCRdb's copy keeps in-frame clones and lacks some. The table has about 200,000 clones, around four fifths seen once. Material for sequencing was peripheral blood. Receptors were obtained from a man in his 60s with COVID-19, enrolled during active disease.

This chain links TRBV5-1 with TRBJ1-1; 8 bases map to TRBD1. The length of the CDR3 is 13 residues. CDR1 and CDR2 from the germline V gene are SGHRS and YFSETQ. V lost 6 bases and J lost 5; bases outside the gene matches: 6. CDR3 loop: CASNGQGGTEAFF. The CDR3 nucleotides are TGCGCCAGCAACGGACAGGGAGGTACTGAAGCTTTCTTT.

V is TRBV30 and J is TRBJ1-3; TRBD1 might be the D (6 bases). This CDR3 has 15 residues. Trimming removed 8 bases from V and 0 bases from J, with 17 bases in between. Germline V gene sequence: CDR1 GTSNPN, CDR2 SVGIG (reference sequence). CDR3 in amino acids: CAGTGTKHSGNTIYF. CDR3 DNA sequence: TGTGCCGGAACCGGGACAAAACACTCTGGAAACACCATATATTTT.

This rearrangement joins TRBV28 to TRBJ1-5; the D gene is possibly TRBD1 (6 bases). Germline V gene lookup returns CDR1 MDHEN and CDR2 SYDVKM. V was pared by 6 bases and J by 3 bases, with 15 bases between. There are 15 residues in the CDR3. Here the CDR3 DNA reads TGTGCCAGCAGGCCGGGGGGCCCGGACAATCAGCCCCAGCATTTT. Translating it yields CASRPGGPDNQPQHF.

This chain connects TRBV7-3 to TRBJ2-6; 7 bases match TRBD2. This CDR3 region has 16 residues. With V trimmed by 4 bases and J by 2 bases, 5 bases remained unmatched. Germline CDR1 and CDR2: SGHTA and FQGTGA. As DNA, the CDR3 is TGTGCCAGCAGCTCCCCTGGGAGGGCTGGGGCCAACGTCCTGACTTTC. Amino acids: CASSSPGRAGANVLTF.

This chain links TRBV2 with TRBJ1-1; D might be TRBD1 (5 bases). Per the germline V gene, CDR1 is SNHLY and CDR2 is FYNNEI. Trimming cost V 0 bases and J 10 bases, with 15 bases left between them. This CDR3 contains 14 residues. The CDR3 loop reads CASSEAQGNTAAFF. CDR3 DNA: TGTGCCAGCAGTGAAGCTCAGGGTAATACCGCAGCTTTCTTT.

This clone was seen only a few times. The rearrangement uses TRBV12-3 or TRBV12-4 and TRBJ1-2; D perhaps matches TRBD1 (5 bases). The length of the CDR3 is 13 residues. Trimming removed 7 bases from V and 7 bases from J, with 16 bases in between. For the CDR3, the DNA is TGTGCCAGCACCCCCTTTCAGGGTTTTGGCTACACCTTC. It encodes CASTPFQGFGYTF.

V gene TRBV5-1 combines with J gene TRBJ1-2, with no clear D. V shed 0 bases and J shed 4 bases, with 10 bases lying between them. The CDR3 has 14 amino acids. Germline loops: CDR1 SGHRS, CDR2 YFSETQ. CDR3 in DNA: TGCGCCAGCAGCTTGGCCACGCGTGCCTATGGCTACACCTTC. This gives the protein CASSLATRAYGYTF. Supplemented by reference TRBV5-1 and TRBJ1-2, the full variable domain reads KAGVTQTPRYLIKTRGQQVTLSCSPISGHRSVSWYQQTPGQGLQFLFEYFSETQRNKGNFPGRFSGRQFSNSRSEMNVSTLELGDSALYLCASSLATRAYGYTFGSGTRLTVV.

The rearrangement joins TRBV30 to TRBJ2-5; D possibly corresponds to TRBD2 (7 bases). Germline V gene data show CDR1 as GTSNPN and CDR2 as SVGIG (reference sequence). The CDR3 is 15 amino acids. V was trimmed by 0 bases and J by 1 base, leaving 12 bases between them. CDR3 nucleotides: TGTGCCTGGAGTGTACTGGGGGGGCCCCAAGAGACCCAGTACTTC. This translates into CAWSVLGGPQETQYF.

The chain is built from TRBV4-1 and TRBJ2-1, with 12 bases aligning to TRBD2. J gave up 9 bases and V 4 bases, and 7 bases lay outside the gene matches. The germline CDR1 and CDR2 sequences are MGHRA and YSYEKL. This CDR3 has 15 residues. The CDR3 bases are TGCGCCAGCAGCCCTTCTAGCGGGAGGGGTAGTGAGCAGTTCTTC. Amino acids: CASSPSSGRGSEQFF.

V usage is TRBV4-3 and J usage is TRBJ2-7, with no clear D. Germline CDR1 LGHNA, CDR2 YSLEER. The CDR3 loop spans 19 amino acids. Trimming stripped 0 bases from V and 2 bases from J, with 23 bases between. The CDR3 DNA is TGCGCCAGCAGCCAAGATTCTTCGCCGTGGGCCGCCCGCCCCTACGAGCAGTACTTC. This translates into CASSQDSSPWAARPYEQYF.

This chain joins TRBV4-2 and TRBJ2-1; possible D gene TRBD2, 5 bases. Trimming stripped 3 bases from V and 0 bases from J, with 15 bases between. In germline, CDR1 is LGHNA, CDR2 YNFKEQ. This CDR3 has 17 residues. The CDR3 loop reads CASSQARRGSSYNEQFF. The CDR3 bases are TGTGCCAGCAGCCAGGCTAGGAGAGGGAGCTCCTACAATGAGCAGTTCTTC.

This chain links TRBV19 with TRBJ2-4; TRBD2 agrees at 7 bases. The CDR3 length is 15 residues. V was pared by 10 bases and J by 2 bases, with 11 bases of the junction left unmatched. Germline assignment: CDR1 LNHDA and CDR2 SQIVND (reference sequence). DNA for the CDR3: TGTGCCACCCTAACCCCAGCGGGAACCAAAAACATTCAGTACTTC. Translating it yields CATLTPAGTKNIQYF.

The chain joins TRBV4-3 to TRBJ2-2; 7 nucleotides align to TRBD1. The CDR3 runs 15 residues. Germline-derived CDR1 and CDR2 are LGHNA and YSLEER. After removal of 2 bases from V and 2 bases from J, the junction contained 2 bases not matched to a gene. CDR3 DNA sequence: TGCGCCAGCAGCCAATGGACAGGCAACACCGGGGAGCTGTTTTTT. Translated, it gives CASSQWTGNTGELFF.

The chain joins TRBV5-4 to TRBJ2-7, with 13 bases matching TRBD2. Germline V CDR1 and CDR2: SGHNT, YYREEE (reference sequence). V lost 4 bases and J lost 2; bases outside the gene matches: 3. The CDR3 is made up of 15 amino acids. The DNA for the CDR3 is TGTGCCAGCAGCGCGGGGACTAGCGGGACCTACGAGCAGTACTTC. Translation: CASSAGTSGTYEQYF.

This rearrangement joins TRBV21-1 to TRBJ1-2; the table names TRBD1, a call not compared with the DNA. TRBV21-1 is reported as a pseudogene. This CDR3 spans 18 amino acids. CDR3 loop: CASSKRRRDKNFLRGYTF. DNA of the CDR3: TGTGCCAGCAGCAAACGTCGAAGGGACAAGAACTTCTTACGTGGCTACACCTTC.

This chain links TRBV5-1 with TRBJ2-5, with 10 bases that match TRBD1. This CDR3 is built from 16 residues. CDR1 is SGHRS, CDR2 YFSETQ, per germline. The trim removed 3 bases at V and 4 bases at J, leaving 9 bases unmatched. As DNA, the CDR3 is TGCGCCAGCAGCTGGACAGGGGGGGACTTAATAGAGACCCAGTACTTC. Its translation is CASSWTGGDLIETQYF.

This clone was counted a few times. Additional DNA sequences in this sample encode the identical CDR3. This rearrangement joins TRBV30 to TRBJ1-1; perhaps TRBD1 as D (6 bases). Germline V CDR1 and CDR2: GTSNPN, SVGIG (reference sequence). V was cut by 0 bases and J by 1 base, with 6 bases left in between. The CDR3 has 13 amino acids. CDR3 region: CAWSVGGNTEAFF. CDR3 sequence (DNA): TGTGCCTGGAGTGTAGGGGGGAACACTGAAGCTTTCTTT.

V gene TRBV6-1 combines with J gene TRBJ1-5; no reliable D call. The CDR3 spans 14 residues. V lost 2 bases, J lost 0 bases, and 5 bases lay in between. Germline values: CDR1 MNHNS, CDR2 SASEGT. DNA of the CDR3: TGTGCCAGCAGTGAAATAAATAGCAATCAGCCCCAGCATTTT. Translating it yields CASSEINSNQPQHF.

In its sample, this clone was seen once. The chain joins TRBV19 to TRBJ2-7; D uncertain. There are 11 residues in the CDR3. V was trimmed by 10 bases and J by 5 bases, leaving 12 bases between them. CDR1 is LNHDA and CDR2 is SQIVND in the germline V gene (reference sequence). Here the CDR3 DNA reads TGTGCCACCCGGTCTAGGAACGAGCAGTACTTC. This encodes CATRSRNEQYF.

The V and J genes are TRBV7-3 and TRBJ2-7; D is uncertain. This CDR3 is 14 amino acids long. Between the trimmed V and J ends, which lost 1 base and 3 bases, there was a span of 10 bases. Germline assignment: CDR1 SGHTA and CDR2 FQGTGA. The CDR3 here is CASSLNPGDYEQYF. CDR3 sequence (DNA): TGTGCCAGCAGCTTAAACCCCGGAGACTACGAGCAGTACTTC. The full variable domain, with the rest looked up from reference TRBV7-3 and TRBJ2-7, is GAGVSQTPSNKVTEKGKYVELRCDPISGHTALYWYRQSLGQGPEFLIYFQGTGAADDSGLPNDRFFAVRPEGSVSTLKIQRTERGDSAVYLCASSLNPGDYEQYFGPGTRLTVT.

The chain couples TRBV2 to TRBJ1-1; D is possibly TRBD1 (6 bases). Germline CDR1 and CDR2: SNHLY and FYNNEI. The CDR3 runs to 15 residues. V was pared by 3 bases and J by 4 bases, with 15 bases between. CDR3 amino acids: CASSEGPQGITEAFF. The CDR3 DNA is TGTGCCAGCAGTGAGGGCCCACAGGGAATCACTGAAGCTTTCTTT.

This CDR3 is CASSWGTGSTDTQYF. The DNA for the CDR3 is TGTGCCAGCAGTTGGGGGACAGGCAGCACAGATACGCAGTATTTT. The V gene is TRBV27, the J gene TRBJ2-3; 8 bases agree with TRBD1. Germline values: CDR1 MNHEY, CDR2 SMNVEV (reference sequence). The CDR3 spans 15 residues. V shed 4 bases, J shed 0 bases, and the junction held 3 bases outside the gene matches.

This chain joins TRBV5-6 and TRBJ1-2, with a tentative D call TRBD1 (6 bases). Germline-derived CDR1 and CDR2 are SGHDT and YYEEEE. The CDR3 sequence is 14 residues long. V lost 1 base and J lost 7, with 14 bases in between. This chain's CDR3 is CASSLRLGAAGYTF. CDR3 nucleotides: TGTGCCAGCAGCTTGAGACTGGGGGCGGCTGGCTACACCTTC.

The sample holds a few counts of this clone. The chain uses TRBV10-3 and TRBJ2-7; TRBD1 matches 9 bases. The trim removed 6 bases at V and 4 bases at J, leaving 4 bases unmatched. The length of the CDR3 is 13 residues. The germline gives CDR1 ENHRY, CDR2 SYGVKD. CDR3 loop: CAISRDRAYEQYF. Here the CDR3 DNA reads TGTGCCATCAGCCGGGACAGGGCATACGAGCAGTACTTC.

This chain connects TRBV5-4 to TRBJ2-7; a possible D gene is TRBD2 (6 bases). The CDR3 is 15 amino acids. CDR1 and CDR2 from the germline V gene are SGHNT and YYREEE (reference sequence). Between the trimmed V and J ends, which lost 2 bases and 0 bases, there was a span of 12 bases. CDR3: CASSFGGASSYEQYF. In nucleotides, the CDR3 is TGTGCCAGCAGCTTCGGCGGGGCCAGCTCCTACGAGCAGTACTTC.

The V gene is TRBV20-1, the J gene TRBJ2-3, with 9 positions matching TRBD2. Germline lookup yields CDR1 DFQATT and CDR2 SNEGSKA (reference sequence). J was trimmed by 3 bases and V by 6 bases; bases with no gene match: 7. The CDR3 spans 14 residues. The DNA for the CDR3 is TGCAGTGCCAGTAGCGGGGGTAATACAGATACGCAGTATTTT. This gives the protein CSASSGGNTDTQYF.

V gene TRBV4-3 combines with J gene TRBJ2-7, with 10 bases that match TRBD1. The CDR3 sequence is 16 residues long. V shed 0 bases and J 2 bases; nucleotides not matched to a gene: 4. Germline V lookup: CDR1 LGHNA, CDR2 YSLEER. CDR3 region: CASSQDLGQGAYEQYF. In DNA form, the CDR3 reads TGCGCCAGCAGCCAAGATCTTGGACAGGGGGCCTACGAGCAGTACTTC.

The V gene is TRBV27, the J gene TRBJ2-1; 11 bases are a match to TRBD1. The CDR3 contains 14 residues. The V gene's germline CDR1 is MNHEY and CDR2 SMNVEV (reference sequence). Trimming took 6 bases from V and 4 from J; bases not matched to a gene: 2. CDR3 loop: CASRGQGDYNEQFF. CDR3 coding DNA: TGTGCCAGCAGGGGACAGGGGGATTACAATGAGCAGTTCTTC.

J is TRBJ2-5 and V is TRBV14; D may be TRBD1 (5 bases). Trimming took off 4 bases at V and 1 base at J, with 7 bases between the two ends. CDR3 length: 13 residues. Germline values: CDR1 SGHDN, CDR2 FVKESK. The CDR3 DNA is TGTGCCAGCAGCCCTAGGGGCCAAGAGACCCAGTACTTC. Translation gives CASSPRGQETQYF.